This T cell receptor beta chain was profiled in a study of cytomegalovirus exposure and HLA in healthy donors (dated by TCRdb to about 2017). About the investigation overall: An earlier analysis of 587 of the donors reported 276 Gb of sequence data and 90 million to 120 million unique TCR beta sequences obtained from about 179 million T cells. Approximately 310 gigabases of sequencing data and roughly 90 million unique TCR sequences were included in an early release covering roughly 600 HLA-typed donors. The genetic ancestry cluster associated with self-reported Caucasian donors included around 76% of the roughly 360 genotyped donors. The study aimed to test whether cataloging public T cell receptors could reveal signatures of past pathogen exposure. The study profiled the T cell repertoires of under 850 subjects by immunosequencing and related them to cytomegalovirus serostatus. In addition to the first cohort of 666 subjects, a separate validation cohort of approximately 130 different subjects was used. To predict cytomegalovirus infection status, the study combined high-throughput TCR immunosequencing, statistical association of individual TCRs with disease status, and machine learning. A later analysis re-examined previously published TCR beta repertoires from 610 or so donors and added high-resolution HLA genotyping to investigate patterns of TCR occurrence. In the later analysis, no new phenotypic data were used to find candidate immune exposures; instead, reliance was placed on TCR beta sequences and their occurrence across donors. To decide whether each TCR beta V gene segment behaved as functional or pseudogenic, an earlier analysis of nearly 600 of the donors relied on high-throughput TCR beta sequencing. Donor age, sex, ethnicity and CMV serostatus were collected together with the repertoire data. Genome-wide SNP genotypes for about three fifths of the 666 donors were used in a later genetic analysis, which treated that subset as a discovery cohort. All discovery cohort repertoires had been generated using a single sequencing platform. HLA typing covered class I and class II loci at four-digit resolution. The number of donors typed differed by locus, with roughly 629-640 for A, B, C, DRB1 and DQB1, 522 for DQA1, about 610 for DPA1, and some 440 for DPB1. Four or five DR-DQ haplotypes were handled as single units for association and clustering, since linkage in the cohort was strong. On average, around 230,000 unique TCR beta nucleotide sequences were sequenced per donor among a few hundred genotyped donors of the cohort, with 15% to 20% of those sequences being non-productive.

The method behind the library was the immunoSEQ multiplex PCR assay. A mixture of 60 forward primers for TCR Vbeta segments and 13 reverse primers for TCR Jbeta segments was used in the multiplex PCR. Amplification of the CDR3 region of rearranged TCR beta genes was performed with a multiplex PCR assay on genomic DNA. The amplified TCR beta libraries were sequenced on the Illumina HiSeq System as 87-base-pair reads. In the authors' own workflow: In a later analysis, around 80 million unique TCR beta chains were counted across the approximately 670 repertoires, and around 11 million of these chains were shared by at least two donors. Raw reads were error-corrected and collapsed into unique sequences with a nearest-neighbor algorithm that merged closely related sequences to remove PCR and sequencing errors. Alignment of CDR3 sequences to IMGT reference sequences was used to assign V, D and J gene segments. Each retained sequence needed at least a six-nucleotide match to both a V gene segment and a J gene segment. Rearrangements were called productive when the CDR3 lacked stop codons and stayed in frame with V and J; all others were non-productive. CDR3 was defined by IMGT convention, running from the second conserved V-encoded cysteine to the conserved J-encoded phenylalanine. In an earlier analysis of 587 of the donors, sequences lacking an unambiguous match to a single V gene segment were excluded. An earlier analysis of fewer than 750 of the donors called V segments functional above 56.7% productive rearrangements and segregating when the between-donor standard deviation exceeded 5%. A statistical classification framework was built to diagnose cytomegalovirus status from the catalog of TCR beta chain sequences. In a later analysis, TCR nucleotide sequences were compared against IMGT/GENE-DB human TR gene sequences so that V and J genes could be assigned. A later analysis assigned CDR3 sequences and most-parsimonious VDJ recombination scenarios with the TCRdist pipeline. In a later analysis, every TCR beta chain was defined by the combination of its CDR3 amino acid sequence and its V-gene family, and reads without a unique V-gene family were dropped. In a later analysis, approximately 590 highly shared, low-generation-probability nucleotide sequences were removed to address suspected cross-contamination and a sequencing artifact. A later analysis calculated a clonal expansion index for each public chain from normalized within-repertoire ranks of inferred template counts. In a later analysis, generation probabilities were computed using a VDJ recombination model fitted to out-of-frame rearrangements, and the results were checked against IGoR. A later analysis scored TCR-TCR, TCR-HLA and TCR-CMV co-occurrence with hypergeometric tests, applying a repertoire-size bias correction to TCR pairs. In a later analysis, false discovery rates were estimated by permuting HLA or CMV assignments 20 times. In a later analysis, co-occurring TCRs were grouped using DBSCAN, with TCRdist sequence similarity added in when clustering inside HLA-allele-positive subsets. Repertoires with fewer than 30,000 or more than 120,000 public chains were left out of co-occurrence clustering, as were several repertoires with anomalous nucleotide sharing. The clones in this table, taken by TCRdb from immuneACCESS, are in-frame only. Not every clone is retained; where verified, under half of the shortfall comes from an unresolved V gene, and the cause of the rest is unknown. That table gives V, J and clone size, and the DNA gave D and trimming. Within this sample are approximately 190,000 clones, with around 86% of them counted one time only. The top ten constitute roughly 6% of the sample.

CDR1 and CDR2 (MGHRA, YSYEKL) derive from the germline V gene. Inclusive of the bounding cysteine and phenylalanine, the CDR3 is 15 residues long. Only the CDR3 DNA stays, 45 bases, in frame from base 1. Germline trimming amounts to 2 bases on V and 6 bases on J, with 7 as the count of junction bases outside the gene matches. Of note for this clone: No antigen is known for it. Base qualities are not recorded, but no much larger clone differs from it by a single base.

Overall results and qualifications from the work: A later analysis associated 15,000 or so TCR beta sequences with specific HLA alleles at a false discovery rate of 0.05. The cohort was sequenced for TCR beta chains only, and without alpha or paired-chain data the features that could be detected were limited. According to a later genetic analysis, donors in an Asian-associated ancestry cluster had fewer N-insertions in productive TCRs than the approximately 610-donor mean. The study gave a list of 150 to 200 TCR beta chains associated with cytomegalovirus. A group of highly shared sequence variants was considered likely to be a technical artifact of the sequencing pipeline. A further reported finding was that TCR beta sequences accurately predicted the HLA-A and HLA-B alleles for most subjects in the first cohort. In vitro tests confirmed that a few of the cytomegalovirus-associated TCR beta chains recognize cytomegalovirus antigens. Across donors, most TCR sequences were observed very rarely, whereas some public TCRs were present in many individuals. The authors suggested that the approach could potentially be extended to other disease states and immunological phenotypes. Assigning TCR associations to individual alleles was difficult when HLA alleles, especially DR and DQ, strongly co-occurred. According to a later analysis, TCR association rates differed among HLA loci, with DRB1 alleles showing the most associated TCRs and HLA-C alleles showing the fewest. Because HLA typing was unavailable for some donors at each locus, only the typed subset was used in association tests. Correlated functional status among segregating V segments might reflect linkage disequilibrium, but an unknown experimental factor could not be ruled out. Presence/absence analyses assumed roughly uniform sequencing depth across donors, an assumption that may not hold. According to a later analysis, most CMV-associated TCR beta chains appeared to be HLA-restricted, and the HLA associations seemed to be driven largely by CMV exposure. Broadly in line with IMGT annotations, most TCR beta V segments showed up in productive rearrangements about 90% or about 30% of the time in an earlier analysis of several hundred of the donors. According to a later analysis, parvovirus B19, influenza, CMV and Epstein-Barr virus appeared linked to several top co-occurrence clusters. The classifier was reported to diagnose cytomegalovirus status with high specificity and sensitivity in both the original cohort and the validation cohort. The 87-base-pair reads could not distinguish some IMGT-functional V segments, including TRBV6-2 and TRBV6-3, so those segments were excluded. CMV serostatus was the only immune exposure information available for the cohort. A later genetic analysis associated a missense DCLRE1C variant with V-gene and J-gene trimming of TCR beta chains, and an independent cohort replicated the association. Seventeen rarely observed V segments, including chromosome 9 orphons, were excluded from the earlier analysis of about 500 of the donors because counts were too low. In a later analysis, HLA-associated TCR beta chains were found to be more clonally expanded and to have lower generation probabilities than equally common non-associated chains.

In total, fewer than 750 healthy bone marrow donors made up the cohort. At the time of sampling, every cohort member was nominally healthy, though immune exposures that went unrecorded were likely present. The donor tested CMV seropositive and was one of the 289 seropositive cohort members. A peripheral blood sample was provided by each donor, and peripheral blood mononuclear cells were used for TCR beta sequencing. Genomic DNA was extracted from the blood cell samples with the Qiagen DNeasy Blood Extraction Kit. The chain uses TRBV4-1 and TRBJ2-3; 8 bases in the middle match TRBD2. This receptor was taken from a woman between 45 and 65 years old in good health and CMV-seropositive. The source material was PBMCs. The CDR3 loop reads CASSQPQGGGDTQYF. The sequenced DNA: TGCGCCAGCAGCCAACCCCAGGGCGGGGGGGATACGCAGTATTTT.